Presented here are 20 T cell receptor beta chains from one specimen sequenced in a study of cytomegalovirus exposure and HLA in healthy donors (dated by TCRdb to 2017 to 2019). Receptor libraries were prepared by the immunoSEQ multiplex PCR assay. The multiplex PCR relied on a mix of 60 forward primers for TCR Vbeta segments and 13 reverse primers for TCR Jbeta segments. TCRdb took this table from immuneACCESS and kept in-frame rearrangements with V and J called. Such tables lack part of the clones; where checked against another copy, unresolved V genes explain under half of the gap, and the rest is unexplained. In this sample the table shows approximately 220,000 clones, approximately 80% of which occur a single time. Of the sample, roughly 15% falls within the top ten clones. What was sequenced was PBMCs. Every receptor here comes from a man aged 35-49 years in good health and CMV-seronegative.

This chain uses TRBV5-4 with TRBJ2-7; 7 nucleotides align to TRBD2. V gave up 0 bases and J gave up 2 bases; unmatched junction bases: 5. The CDR3 runs to 15 residues. Germline V CDR1 and CDR2: SGHNT, YYREEE (reference sequence). CDR3 protein: CASSLGAGYTYEQYF. Here the CDR3 DNA reads TGTGCCAGCAGCTTGGGAGCGGGGTACACCTACGAGCAGTACTTC.

V usage is TRBV28 and J usage is TRBJ2-7; a possible D gene is TRBD2 (5 bases). The germline CDR1 and CDR2 sequences are MDHEN and SYDVKM. The CDR3 has 14 residues. The V end was cut by 2 bases, the J end by 2 bases, with 10 bases between. The DNA of the CDR3 is TGTGCCAGCAGTTTACATGCGGGCACCTACGAGCAGTACTTC. This sequence encodes CASSLHAGTYEQYF.

For the CDR3, the DNA is TGTGCCAGCTCAAGGGGCCTAAATCAGCCCCAGCATTTT. This codes for CASSRGLNQPQHF. The chain carries TRBV18 and TRBJ1-5, with D maybe TRBD1 (5 bases). Trimming removed 5 bases at V and 4 bases at J, with 9 bases between. The CDR3 sequence is 13 residues long. Germline CDR1 and CDR2: KGHSH and LQKENI.

The J gene is TRBJ2-1, the V gene TRBV2; 12 bases are shared with TRBD2. CDR3 length: 17 amino acids. Losses at the gene ends were 1 base for V and 3 bases for J; bases not matched to a gene: 4. The germline CDR1 and CDR2 sequences are SNHLY and FYNNEI. The CDR3 loop reads CASSEVGLAGNYNEQFF. For the CDR3, the DNA is TGTGCCAGCAGTGAAGTCGGACTAGCGGGGAACTACAATGAGCAGTTCTTC.

The chain couples TRBV19 to TRBJ1-1, with D possibly matching TRBD1 (5 bases). The CDR3 runs 15 residues. With 4 bases removed from V and 5 bases from J, the gap between germline ends came to 17 bases. Germline CDR1 reads LNHDA; CDR2 reads SQIVND (reference sequence). CDR3 loop: CASSRLQAGVTEAFF. Here the CDR3 DNA reads TGTGCCAGTAGTAGATTACAGGCTGGGGTTACTGAAGCTTTCTTT.

This chain links TRBV4-1 with TRBJ1-5; D is ambiguous. V lost 2 bases and J 2 bases, leaving 10 bases between the germline ends. This CDR3 has 15 amino acids. From germline, CDR1 is MGHRA and CDR2 YSYEKL. CDR3 sequence (DNA): TGCGCCAGCAGCCAAAACAGTGACGGCAATCAGCCCCAGCATTTT. Translating gives CASSQNSDGNQPQHF.

The chain couples TRBV27 to TRBJ2-7; perhaps TRBD2 as D (6 bases). This CDR3 is 11 amino acids long. Per the germline V gene, CDR1 is MNHEY and CDR2 is SMNVEV (reference sequence). V lost 11 bases, J lost 5 bases, and 13 bases lay in between. The CDR3 DNA sequence: TGTGCCGCGAAGGGGAGGCACGAGCAGTACTTC. Its protein product is CAAKGRHEQYF.

The V gene is TRBV7-9, the J gene TRBJ2-2; 9 nucleotides match TRBD2. This CDR3 is 17 amino acids long. After removal of 5 bases from V and 0 bases from J, the junction contained 7 bases not matched to a gene. Germline V gives CDR1 SEHNR, CDR2 FQNEAQ (reference sequence). The CDR3 region has the DNA TGTGCCAGCAGCCCGGGACTAGCAGAATCGAACACCGGGGAGCTGTTTTTT. It is translated as CASSPGLAESNTGELFF.

The genes are TRBV5-1 and TRBJ1-1; TRBD1 might be the D (6 bases). The germline gives CDR1 SGHRS, CDR2 YFSETQ. The CDR3 covers 14 residues. V was pared by 5 bases and J by 5 bases, with 16 bases between. Here the CDR3 DNA reads TGCGCCAGCAGACATAAAACAGGGCCAACTGAAGCTTTCTTT. Translating it yields CASRHKTGPTEAFF.

This chain joins TRBV7-2 and TRBJ2-2; D perhaps matches TRBD1 (7 bases). The CDR3 is made up of 16 amino acids. Trimming pared 3 bases from V and 8 bases from J, leaving 19 bases between. Looked up from germline, CDR1 is SGHTA and CDR2 is FQGNSA. CDR3 bases: TGTGCCAGCAGCTTGGGAGTCAGGGGGGCATCAGGGGAGCTGTTTTTT. Translation gives CASSLGVRGASGELFF.

V is TRBV11-2 and J is TRBJ2-7; D remains unclear. Trimming shortened V by 2 bases and J by 2 bases, and 7 bases separated the two germline ends. The germline V gene encodes CDR1 SGHAT and CDR2 FQNNGV. The CDR3 is made up of 13 amino acids. CDR3 sequence (DNA): TGTGCCAGCAGCTTAATTCACACCTACGAGCAGTACTTC. Protein product: CASSLIHTYEQYF.

This clone was found a few times. The chain employs TRBV5-6 and TRBJ2-3; unclear D gene. Germline CDR1 SGHDT, CDR2 YYEEEE. Trimming stripped 4 bases from V and 4 bases from J, with 7 bases between. CDR3 length equals 12 residues. The CDR3 loop is CASSLFADTQYF. CDR3 DNA sequence: TGTGCCAGCAGCCTGTTCGCAGATACGCAGTATTTT.

This sequence joins TRBV5-1 and TRBJ2-2; no clear D gene. The CDR3 spans 13 residues. Trimming pared 5 bases from V and 6 bases from J, leaving 11 bases between. The germline V gene has CDR1 SGHRS and CDR2 YFSETQ. The DNA of the CDR3 is TGCGCCAGCAGGAGGTCGGAAGCCGGGGAGCTGTTTTTT. Its translation: CASRRSEAGELFF.

The chain recombines TRBV7-6 with TRBJ2-7, with TRBD1 matching 8 bases. The germline V gene encodes CDR1 SGHVS and CDR2 FNYEAQ. The J segment lost 6 bases and the V segment lost 4 bases, leaving 23 bases of the junction unmatched. CDR3 length: 19 residues. Written as DNA, the CDR3 is TGTGCCAGCAGCTCCCGACTCAGGGGGCATATAAAAAAAGGGGGCGAGCAGTACTTC. Its translation: CASSSRLRGHIKKGGEQYF.

The genes are TRBV5-6 and TRBJ1-5; no definite D call. Germline lookup yields CDR1 SGHDT and CDR2 YYEEEE. The CDR3 spans 14 residues. The V end lost 0 bases, the J end lost 6 bases, and 10 bases lay between the germline ends. CDR3 DNA: TGTGCCAGCAGCTTGGTCGGAGTCGGTCAGCCCCAGCATTTT. It is translated as CASSLVGVGQPQHF.

This clone was recorded a few times. V usage is TRBV18 and J usage is TRBJ1-1, with TRBD1 matching 9 bases. CDR1 is KGHSH, CDR2 LQKENI, per germline. Trimming at V came to 6 bases and at J to 5 bases, leaving 16 bases not matched to a gene. This CDR3 is 17 amino acids long. The CDR3 DNA sequence: TGTGCCAGCTCTCCGACAGGGGGAAACATCCGCGGGACTGAAGCTTTCTTT. Its protein product is CASSPTGGNIRGTEAFF. Filled out from reference TRBV18 and TRBJ1-1, the complete variable domain reads NAGVMQNPRHLVRRRGQEARLRCSPMKGHSHVYWYRQLPEEGLKFMVYLQKENIIDESGMPKERFSAEFPKEGPSILRIQQVVRGDSAAYFCASSPTGGNIRGTEAFFGQGTRLTVV.

The chain combines TRBV5-6 with TRBJ1-6; 7 nucleotides match TRBD1. V lost 5 bases to trimming and J lost 6 bases; unmatched junction nucleotides: 5. The germline CDR1 and CDR2 sequences are SGHDT and YYEEEE. The CDR3 runs 14 residues. The chain's CDR3 is CASSYRGPNSPLHF. The CDR3 DNA reads as TGTGCCAGCAGTTACAGGGGCCCTAATTCACCCCTCCACTTT.

The rearrangement links TRBV7-7 to TRBJ1-2; D might be TRBD1 (6 bases). V was cut by 2 bases and J by 3 bases, with 13 bases left in between. The germline CDR1 and CDR2 sequences are SSHAT and FNYEAQ (reference sequence). This CDR3 is 15 amino acids long. This chain's CDR3 is CASSLITGRDYGYTF. In DNA form, the CDR3 reads TGTGCCAGCAGCTTAATTACAGGGCGCGACTATGGCTACACCTTC.

This CDR3 reads CACITVQRELFF. For the CDR3, the DNA is TGTGCCTGTATAACAGTCCAAAGGGAGCTGTTTTTT. V gene TRBV30 combines with J gene TRBJ2-2, with D hard to call. The V end was cut by 6 bases, the J end by 9 bases, with 14 bases between. Germline V gene data show CDR1 as GTSNPN and CDR2 as SVGIG (reference sequence). The length of the CDR3 is 12 residues.

The chain joins TRBV12-5 to TRBJ2-3, with 11 bases identical to TRBD1. V shed 1 base, J shed 5 bases, and the junction held 2 bases outside the gene matches. In germline, CDR1 is LGHNT, CDR2 FRNRAP. The length of the CDR3 is 15 residues. CDR3 in amino acids: CASGLGTGGGDTQYF. The CDR3 DNA reads TGTGCTAGTGGTTTGGGGACAGGGGGCGGAGATACGCAGTATTTT.